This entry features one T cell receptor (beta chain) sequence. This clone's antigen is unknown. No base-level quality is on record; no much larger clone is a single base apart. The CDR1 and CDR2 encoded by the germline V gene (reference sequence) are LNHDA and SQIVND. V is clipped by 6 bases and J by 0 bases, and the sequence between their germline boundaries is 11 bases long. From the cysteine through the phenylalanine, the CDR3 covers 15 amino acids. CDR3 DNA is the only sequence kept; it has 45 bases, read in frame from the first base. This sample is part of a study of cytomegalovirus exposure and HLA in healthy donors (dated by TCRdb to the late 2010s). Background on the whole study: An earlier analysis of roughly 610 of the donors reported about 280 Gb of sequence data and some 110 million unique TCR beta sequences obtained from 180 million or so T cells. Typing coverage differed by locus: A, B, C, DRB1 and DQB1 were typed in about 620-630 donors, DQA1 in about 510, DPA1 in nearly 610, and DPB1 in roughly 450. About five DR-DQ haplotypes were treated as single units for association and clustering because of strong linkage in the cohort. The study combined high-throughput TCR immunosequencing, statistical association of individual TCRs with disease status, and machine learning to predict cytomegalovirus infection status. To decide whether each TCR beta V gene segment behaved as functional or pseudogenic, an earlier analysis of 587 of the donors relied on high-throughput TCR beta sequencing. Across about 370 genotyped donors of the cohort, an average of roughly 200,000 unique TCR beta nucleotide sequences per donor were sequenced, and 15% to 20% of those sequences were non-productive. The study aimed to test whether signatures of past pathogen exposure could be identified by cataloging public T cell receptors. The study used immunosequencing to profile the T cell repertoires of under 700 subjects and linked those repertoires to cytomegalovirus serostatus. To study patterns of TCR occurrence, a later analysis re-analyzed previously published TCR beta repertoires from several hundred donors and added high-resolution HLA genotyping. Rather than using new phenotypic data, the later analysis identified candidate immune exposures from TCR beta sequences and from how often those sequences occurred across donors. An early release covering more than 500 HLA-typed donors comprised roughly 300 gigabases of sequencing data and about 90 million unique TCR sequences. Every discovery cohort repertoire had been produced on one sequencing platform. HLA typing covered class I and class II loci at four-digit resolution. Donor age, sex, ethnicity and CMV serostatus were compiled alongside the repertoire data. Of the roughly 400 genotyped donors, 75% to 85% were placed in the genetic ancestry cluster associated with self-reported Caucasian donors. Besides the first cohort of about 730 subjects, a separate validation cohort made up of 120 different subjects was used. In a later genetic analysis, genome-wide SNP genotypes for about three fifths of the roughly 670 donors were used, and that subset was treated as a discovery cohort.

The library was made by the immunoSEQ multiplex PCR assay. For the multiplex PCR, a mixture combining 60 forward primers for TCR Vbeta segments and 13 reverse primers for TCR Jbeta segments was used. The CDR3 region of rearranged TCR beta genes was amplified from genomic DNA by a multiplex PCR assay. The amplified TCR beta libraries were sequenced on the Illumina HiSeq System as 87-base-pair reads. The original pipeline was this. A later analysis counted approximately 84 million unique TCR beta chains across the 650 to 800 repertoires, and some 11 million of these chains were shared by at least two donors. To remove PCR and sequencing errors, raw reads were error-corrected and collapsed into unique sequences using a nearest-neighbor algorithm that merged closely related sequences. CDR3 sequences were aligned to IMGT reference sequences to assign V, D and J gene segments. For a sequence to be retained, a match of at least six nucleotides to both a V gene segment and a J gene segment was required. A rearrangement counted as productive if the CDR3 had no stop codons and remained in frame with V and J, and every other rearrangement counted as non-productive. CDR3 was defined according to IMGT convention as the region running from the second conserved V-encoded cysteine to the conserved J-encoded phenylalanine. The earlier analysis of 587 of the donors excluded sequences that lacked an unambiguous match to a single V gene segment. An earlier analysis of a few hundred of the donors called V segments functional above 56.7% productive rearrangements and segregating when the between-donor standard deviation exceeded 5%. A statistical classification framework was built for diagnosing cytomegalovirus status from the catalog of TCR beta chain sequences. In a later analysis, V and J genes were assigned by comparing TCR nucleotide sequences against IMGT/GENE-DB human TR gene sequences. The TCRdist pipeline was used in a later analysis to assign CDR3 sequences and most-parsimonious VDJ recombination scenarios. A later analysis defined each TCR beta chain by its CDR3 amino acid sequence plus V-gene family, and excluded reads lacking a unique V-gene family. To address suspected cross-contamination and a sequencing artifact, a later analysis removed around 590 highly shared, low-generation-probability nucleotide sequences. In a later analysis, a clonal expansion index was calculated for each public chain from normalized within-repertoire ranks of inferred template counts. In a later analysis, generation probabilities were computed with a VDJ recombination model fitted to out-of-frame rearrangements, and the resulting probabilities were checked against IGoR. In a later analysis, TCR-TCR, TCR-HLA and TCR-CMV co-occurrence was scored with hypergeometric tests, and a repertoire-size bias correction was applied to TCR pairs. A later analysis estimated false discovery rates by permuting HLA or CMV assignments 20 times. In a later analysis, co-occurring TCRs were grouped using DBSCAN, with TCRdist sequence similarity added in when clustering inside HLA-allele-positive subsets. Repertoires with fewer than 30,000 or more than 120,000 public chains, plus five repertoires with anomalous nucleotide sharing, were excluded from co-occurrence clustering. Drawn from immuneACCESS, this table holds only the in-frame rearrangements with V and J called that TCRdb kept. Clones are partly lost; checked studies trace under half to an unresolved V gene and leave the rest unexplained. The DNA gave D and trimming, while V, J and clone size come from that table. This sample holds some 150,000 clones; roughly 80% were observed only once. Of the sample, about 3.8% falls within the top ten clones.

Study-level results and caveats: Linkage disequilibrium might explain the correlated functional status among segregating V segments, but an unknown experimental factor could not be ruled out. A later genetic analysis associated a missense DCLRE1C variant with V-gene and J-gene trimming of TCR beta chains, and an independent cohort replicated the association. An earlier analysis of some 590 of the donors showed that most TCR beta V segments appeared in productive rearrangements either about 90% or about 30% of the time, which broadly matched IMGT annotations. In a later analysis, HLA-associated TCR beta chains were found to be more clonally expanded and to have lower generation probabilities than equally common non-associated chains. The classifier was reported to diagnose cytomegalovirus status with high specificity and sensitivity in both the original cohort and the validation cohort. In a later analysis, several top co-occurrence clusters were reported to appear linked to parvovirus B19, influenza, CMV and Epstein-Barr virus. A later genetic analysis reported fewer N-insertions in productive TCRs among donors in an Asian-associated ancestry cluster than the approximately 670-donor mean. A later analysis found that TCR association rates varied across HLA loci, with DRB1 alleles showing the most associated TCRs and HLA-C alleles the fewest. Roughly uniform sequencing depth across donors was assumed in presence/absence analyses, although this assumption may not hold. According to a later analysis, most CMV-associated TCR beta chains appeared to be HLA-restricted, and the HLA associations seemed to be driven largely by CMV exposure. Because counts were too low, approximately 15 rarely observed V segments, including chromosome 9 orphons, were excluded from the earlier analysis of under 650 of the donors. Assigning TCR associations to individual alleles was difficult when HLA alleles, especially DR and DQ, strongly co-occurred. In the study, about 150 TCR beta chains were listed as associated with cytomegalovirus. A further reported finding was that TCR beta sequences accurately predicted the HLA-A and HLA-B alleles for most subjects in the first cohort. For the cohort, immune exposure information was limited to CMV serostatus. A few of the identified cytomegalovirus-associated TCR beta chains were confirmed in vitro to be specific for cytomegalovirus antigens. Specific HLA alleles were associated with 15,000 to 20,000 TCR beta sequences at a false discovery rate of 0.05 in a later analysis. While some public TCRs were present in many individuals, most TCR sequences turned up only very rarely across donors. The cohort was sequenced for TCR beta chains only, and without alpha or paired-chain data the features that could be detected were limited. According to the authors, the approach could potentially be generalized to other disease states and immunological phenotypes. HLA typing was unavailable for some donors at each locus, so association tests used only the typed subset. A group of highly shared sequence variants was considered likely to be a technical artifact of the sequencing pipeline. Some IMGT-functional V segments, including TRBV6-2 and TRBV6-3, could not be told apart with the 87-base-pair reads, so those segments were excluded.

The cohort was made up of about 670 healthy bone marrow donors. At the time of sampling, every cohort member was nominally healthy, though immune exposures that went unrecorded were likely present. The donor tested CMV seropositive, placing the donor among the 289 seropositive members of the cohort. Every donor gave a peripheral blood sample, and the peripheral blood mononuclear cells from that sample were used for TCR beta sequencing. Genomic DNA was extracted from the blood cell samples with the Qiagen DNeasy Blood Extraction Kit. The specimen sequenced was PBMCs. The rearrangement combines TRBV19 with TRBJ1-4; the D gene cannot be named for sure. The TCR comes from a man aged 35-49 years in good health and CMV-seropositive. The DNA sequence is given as TGTGCCAGTAGCGGACTCGAGACAACTAATGAAAAACTGTTTTTT. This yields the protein CASSGLETTNEKLFF.